This T cell receptor beta chain was identified during a study of cytomegalovirus exposure and HLA in healthy donors. This CDR3 comprises 14 residues. Looked up from germline, CDR1 is PRHDT and CDR2 is FYEKMQ (reference sequence). Trimming took off 1 base at V and 8 bases at J, with 9 bases between the two ends. The PCR used 60 Vbeta and 13 Jbeta primers. TCRdb keeps only in-frame clones here, not all; method: immunoSEQ multiplex PCR. The sample lists over 65,000 clones; over 70% were seen once. Despite likely unrecorded immune exposures, the donors were nominally healthy at the time of sampling. In this sample, this clone turned up once.

The receptor was isolated from a man in his 60s in good health and CMV-seropositive. Sample: PBMCs. This chain joins TRBV13 and TRBJ1-6; D gene ambiguous. Written as DNA, the CDR3 is TGTGCCAGCAGCTTAGTCCGGAGTGATTCACCCCTCCACTTT. Its translation: CASSLVRSDSPLHF. Filled out from reference TRBV13 and TRBJ1-6, the complete variable domain reads AAGVIQSPRHLIKEKRETATLKCYPIPRHDTVYWYQQGPGQDPQFLISFYEKMQSDKGSIPDRFSAQQFSDYHSELNMSSLELGDSALYFCASSLVRSDSPLHFGNGTRLTVT.